Sequencing of this TCR beta chain was carried out in a study of T cell repertoires in cytomegalovirus infection. Study context: Matching HLA type and CMV infection were both indicated by public TCR beta signatures.

MiXCR, run by TCRdb on the reads, gives a single entry per CDR3 protein. This sample carries around 210,000 distinct CDR3 sequences, 6% to 8% of them seen once, and the ten largest clones take roughly 6.5%. General study findings and limits: HLA-C-restricted TCR beta clonotypes specific for CMV led the ex vivo response. Summed frequency of public TCR beta families distinguished CMV carriers with the relevant HLA.

The CDR3 is made up of 14 amino acids. V lost 5 bases and J lost 6, with 16 bases in between. From germline, CDR1 is LGHNT and CDR2 FRNRAP. This clonotype was counted ten times or more. What it recognizes is unknown. The sequenced material came from PBMCs. The chain joins TRBV12-5 to TRBJ1-1; no clear D gene. The clonotype originates from a human donor in good health (CMV status not recorded). Some clones in this sample may be carry-over from other donors' samples. The CDR3 spells CASGPAGPLSEAFF. The CDR3 DNA reads as TGTGCTAGTGGTCCGGCGGGCCCTCTGTCTGAAGCTTTCTTT.